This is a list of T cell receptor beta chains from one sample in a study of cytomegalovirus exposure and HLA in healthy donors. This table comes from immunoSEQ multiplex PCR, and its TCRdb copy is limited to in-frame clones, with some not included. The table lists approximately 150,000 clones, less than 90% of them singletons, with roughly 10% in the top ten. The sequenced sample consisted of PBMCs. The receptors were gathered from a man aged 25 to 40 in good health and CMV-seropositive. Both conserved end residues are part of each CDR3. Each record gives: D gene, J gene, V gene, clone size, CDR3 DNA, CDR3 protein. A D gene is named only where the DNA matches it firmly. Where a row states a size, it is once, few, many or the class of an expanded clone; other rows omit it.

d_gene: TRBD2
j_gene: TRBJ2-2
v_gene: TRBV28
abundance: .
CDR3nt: TGTGCCAGCGGCCCTAGCGGGAGTGGTACCGGGGAGCTGTTTTTT
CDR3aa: CASGPSGSGTGELFF

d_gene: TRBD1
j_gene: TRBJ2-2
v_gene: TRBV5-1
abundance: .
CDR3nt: TGCGCCAGCAGCTTGGAGGGACAGGGTAACACCGGGGAGCTGTTTTTT
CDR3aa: CASSLEGQGNTGELFF

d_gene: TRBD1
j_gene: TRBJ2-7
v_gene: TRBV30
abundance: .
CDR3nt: TGTGCCTGGAGTGTACGTGGGGTGACAGGGGCCCCGTCCGAGCAGTACTTC
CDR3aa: CAWSVRGVTGAPSEQYF

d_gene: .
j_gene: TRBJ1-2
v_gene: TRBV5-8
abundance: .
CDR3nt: TGTGCCAGCAGCTTGGGCGGTTTTAACTATGGCTACACCTTC
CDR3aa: CASSLGGFNYGYTF

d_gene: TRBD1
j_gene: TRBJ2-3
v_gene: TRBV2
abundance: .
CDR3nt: TGTGCCAGCAGTGCCACAGGGGCCACAGATACGCAGTATTTT
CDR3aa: CASSATGATDTQYF

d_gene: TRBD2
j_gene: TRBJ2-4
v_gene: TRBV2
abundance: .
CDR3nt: TGTGCCAGCAGGGACGCGGGGGGTTCCAAAAACATTCAGTACTTC
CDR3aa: CASRDAGGSKNIQYF

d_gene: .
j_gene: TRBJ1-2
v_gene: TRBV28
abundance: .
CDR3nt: TGTGCCAGCAGTCTCCGCGGCAGCTATGGCTACACCTTC
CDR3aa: CASSLRGSYGYTF

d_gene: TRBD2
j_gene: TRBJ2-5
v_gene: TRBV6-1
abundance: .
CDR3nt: TGTGCCAGCATACTAGCGGGAGAAGAGACCCAGTACTTC
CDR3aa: CASILAGEETQYF

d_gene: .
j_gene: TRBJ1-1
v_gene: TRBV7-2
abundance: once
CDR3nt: TGTGCCAGCAGCTTAGCGGCGGGCCGTCTGAACACTGAAGCTTTCTTT
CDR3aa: CASSLAAGRLNTEAFF

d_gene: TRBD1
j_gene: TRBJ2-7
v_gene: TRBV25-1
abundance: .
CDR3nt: TGTGCCAGCAGTGGGGGGACAGATATTACGAAGCAGTACTTC
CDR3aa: CASSGGTDITKQYF

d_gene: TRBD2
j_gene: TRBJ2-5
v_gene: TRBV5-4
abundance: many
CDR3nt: TGTGCCAGCAGCGTGACTAGCGGGGGAGGAGAGACCCAGTACTTC
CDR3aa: CASSVTSGGGETQYF

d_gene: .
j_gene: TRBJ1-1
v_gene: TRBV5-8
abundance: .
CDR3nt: TGTGCCAGCAGCTTGATGGACGGCGGGACTGAAGCTTTCTTT
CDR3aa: CASSLMDGGTEAFF

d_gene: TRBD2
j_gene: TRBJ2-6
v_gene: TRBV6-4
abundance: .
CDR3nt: TGTGCCAGCAGCCTCGGACTAGCGGGTGCTGGGGCCAACGTCCTGACTTTC
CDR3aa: CASSLGLAGAGANVLTF

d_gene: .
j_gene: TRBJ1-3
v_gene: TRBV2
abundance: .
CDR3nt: TGTGCCTACTCCATACTGGGAGGGATGCTCTCTGGAAACACCATATATTTT
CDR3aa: CAYSILGGMLSGNTIYF

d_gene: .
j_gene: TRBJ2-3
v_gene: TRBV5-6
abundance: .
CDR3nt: TGTGCCAGCAGTTTTCAGGGAGATACGCAGTATTTT
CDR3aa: CASSFQGDTQYF

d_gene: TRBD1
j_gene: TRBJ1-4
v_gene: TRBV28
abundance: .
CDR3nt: TGTGCCAGCGTAGGGACAGGGTTCTCAACTAATGAAAAACTGTTTTTT
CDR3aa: CASVGTGFSTNEKLFF

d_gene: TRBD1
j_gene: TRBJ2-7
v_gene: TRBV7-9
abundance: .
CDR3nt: TGTGCCAGCAGCTTAGGACCCTCCAGGACAGGGGGCGGCCACGAGCAGTACTTC
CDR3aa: CASSLGPSRTGGGHEQYF

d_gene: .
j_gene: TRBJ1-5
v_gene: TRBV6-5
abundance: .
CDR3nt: TGTGCCAGCAGAGGACAATTATCCCAGCCCCAGCATTTT
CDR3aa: CASRGQLSQPQHF

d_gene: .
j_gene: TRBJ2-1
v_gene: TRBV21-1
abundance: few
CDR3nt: TGTGCCAGCAGCCACAACAGGGGTCGATACAATGAGCAGTTCTTC
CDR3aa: CASSHNRGRYNEQFF

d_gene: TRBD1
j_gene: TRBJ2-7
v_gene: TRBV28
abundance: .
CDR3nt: TGTGCCAGCAGCCACGCAGGGGGCTGGCACTTC
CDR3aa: CASSHAGGWHF

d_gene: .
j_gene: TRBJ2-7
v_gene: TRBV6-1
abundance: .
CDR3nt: TGTGCCAGCAGTGAATCGCCTTGGCAGGGTAACGAGCAGTACTTC
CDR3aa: CASSESPWQGNEQYF

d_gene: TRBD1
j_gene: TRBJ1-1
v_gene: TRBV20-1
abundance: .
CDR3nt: TGCAGTGCGACAGGGGGCGCCTTGGCTTTCTTT
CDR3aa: CSATGGALAFF

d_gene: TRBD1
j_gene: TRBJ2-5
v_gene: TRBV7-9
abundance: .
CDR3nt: TGTGCCAGCAGCTCGACAGGGTATGAGACCCAGTACTTC
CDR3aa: CASSSTGYETQYF

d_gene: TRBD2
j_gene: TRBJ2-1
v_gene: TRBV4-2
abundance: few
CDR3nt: TGTGCCAGCAGCCAAGAGAGGAGCGGCGGGAGGGCCAAGGATGAGCAGTTCTTC
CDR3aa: CASSQERSGGRAKDEQFF

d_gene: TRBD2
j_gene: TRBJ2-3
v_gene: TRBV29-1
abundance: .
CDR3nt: TGCAGCGTTCGAAGCGGGGACACAGATACGCAGTATTTT
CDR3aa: CSVRSGDTDTQYF

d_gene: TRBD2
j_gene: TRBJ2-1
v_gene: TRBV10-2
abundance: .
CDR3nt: TGCGCCAGCAGTGTAAGCGGGAGTGGGAATGAGCAGTTCTTC
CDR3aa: CASSVSGSGNEQFF

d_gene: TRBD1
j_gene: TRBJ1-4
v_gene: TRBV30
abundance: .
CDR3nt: TGTGCCTCAGGACAGGGTAATGAAAAACTGTTTTTT
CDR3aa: CASGQGNEKLFF

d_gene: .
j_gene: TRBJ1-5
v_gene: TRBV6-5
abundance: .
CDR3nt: TGTGCCAGCAGTTACTCCGCCCAGAGCAATCAGCCCCAGCATTTT
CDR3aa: CASSYSAQSNQPQHF

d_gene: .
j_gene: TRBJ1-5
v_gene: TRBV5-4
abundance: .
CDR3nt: TGTGCCAGCAGCCTGGGCGGCAATAGCAATCAGCCCCAGCATTTT
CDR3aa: CASSLGGNSNQPQHF

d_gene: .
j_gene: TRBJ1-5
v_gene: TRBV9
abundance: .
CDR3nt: TGTGCCAGCAGCGTAGGGGCCAGGGGTTATCAGCCCCAGCATTTT
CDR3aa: CASSVGARGYQPQHF

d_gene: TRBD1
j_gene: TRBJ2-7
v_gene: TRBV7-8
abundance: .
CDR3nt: TGTGCCAGCAGCTTCTTGACCGGGACAGACTACGAGCAGTACTTC
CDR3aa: CASSFLTGTDYEQYF

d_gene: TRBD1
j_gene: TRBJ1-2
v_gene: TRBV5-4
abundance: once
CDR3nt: TGTGCCAGCAGCACCGAGACAGGGTATGTAGGCTACACCTTC
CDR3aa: CASSTETGYVGYTF

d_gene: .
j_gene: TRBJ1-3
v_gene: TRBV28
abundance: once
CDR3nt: TGTGCCAGCAGTTTCAGAGGCTTCTCTGGAAACACCATATATTTT
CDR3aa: CASSFRGFSGNTIYF

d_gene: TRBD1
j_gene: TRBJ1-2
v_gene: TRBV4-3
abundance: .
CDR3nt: TGCGCCAGCAGCCAAGCCCAGGACAGGGGTTATGGCTACACCTTC
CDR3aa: CASSQAQDRGYGYTF

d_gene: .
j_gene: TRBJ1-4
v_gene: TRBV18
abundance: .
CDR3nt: TGTGCCAGCTCACCTGAGGGGGTAACTAATGAAAAACTGTTTTTT
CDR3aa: CASSPEGVTNEKLFF

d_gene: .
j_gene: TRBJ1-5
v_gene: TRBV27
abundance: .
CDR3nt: TGTGCCAGCAGTCCAGGGGGCAATCAGCCCCAGCATTTT
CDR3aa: CASSPGGNQPQHF

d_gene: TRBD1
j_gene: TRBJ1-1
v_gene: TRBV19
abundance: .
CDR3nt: TGTGCCAGTAGTACCTTTTTGCAGGGGGCTTGGAACACTGAAGCTTTCTTT
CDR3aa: CASSTFLQGAWNTEAFF

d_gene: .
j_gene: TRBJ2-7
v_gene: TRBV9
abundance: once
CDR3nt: TGTGCCAGCAGCGCGACGACTTCTACCTACGAGCAGTACTTC
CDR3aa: CASSATTSTYEQYF

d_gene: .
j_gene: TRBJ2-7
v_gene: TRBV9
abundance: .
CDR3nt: TGTGCCAGCAGCGCCCAGGGGTCTGGTTCCTACGAGCAGTACTTC
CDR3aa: CASSAQGSGSYEQYF

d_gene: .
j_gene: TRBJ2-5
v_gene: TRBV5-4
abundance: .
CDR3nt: TGTGCCAGCAGCTTGTGGCGGGGTTGGACGGAGACCCAGTACTTC
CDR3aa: CASSLWRGWTETQYF

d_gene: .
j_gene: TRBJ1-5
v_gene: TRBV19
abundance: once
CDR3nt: TGTGCCAGTAGTGATTCCGGGCAGCGGCATCAGCCCCAGCATTTT
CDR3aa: CASSDSGQRHQPQHF

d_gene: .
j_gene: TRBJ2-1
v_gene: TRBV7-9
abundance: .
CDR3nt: TGTGCCAGCAGCTTATCGGGCAATGAGCAGTTCTTC
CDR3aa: CASSLSGNEQFF

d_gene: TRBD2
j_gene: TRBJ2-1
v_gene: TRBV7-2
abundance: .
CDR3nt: TGTGCCAGCAGCACTAGCGGCACTAACAATGAGCAGTTCTTC
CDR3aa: CASSTSGTNNEQFF

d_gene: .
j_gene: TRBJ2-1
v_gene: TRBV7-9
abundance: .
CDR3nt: TGTGCCAGCAGCATCGAGACAGGGAGGAATGAGCAGTTCTTC
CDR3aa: CASSIETGRNEQFF

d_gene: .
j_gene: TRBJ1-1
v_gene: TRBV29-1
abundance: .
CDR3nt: TGCAGCGTTGAACGCGGATATCTGAACACTGAAGCTTTCTTT
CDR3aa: CSVERGYLNTEAFF

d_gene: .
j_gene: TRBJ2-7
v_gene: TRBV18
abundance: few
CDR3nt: TGTGCCAGCTCACCCGACAGCTCCTACGAGCAGTACTTC
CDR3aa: CASSPDSSYEQYF

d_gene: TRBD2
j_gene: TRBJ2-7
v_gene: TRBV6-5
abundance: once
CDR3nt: TGTGCCTGCACGGCGGGGGGGCTTGGCGAGCAGTACTTC
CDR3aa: CACTAGGLGEQYF

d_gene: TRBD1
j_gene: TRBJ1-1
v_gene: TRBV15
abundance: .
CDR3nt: TGTGCCACCAGCAGAGAGCAGGGGGAACACACTGAAGCTTTCTTT
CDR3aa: CATSREQGEHTEAFF

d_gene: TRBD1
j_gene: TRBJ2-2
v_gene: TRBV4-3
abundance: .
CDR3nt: TGCGCCAGCAGCCAAGATGGGACAGGGGGCACCGGGGAGCTGTTTTTT
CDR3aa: CASSQDGTGGTGELFF

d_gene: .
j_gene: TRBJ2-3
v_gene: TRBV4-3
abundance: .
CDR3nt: TGCGCCAGCAGCCAAGATAGAGGTGATACGCAGTATTTT
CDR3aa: CASSQDRGDTQYF

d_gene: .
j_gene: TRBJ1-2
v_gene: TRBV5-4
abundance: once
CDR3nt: TGTGCCAGCAGCTTTAGCGGGGCTTGGTATGGCTACACCTTC
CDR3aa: CASSFSGAWYGYTF